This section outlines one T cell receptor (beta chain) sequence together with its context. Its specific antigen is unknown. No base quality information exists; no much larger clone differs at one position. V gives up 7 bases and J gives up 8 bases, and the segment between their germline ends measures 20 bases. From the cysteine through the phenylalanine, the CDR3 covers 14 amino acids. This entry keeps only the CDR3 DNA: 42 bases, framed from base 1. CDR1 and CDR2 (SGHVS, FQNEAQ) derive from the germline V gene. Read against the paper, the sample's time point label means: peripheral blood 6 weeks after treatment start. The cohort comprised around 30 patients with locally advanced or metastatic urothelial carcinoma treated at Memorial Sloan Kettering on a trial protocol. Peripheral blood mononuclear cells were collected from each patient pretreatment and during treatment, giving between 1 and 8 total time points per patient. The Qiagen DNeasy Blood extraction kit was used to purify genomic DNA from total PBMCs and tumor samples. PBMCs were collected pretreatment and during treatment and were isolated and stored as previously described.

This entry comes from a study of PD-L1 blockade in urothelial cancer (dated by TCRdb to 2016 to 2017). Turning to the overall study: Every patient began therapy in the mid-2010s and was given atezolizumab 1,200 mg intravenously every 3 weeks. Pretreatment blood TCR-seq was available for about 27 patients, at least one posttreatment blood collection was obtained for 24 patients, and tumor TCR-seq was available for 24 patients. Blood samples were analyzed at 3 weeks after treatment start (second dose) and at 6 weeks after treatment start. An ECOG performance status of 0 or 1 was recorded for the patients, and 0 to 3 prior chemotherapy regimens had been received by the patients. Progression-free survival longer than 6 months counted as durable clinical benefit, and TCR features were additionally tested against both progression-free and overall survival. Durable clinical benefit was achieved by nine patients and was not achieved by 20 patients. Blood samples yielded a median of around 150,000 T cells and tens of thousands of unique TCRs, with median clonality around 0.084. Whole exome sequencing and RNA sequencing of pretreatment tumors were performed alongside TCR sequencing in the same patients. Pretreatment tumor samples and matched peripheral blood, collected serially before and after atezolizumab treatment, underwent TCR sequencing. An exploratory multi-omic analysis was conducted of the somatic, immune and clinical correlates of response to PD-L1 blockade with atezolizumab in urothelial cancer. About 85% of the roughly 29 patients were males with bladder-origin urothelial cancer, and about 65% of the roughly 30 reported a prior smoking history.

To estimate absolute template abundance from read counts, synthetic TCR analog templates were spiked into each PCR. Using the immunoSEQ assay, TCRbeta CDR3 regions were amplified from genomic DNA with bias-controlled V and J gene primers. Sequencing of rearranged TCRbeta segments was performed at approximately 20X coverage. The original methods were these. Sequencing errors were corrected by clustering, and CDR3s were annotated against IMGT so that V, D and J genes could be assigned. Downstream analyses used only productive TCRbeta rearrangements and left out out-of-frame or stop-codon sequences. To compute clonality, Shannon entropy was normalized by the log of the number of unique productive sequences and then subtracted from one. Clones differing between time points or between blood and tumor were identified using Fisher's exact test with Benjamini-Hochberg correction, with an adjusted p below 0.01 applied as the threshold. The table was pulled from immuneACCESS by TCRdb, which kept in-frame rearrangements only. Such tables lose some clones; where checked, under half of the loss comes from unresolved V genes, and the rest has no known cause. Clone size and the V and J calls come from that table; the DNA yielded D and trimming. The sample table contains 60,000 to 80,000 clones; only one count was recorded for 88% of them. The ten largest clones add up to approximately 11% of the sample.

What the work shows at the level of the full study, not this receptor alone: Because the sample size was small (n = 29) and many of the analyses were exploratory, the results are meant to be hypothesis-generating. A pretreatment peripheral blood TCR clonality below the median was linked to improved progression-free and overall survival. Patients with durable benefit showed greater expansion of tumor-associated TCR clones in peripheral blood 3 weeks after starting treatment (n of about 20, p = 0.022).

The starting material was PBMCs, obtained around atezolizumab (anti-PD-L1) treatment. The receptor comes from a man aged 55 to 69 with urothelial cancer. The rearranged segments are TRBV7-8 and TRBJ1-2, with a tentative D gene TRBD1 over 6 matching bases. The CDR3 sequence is CASTFLQGYGGYTF. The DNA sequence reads TGTGCCAGCACCTTTCTACAGGGATACGGCGGCTACACCTTC.